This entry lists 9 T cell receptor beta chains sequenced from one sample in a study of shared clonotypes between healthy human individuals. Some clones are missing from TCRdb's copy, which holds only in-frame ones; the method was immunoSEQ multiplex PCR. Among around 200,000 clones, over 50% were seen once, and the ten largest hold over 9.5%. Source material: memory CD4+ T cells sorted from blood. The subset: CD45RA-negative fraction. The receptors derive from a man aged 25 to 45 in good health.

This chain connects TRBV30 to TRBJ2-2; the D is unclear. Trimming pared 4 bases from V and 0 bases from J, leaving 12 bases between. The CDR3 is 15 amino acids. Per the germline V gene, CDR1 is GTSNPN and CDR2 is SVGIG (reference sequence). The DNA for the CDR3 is TGTGCCTGGAATTTCGACCGAACGAACACCGGGGAGCTGTTTTTT. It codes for CAWNFDRTNTGELFF. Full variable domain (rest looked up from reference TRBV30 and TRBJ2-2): SQTIHQWPATLVQPVGSPLSLECTVEGTSNPNLYWYRQAAGRGLQLLFYSVGIGQISSEVPQNLSASRPQDRQFILSSKKLLLSDSGFYLCAWNFDRTNTGELFFGEGSRLTVL.

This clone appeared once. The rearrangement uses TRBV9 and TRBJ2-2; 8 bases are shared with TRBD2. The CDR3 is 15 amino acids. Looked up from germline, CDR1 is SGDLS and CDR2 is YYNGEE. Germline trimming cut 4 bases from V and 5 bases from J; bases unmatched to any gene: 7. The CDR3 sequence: CASSSGTRQTGELFF. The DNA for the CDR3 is TGTGCCAGCAGCTCCGGGACTAGACAAACCGGGGAGCTGTTTTTT.

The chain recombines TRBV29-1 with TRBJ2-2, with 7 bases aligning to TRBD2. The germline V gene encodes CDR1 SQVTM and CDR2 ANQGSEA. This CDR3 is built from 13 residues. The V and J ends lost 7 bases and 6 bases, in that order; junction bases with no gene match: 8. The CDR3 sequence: CSAGTTRAGELFF. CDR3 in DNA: TGCAGCGCCGGGACTACCCGGGCCGGGGAGCTGTTTTTT.

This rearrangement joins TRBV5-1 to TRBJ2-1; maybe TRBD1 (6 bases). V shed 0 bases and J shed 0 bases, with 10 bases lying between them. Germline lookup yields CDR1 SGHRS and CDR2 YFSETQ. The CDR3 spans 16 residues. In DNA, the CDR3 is TGCGCCAGCAGCTTGGTGGGGGCAGCCTCCTACAATGAGCAGTTCTTC. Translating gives CASSLVGAASYNEQFF.

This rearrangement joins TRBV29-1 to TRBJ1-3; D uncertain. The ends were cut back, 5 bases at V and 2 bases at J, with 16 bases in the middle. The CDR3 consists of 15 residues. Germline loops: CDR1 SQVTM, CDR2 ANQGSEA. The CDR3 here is CSVSLSGYAGNTIYF. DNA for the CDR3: TGCAGCGTTAGTCTGTCGGGCTACGCTGGAAACACCATATATTTT.

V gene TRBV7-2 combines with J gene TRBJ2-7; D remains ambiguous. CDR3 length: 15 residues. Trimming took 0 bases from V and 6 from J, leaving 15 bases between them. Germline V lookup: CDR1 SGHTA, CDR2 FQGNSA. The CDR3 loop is CASSLAQTRVGEQYF. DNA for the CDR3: TGTGCCAGCAGCTTAGCGCAGACAAGGGTCGGCGAGCAGTACTTC. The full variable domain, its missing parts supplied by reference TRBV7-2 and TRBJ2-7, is GAGVSQSPSNKVTEKGKDVELRCDPISGHTALYWYRQSLGQGLEFLIYFQGNSAPDKSGLPSDRFSAERTGGSVSTLTIQRTQQEDSAVYLCASSLAQTRVGEQYFGPGTRLTVT.

The CDR3, as DNA: TGTGCCAGCAGTTTATACCGACAGTCTAGCACAGATACGCAGTATTTT. This translates into CASSLYRQSSTDTQYF. The rearrangement joins TRBV28 to TRBJ2-3; the D gene is possibly TRBD1 (5 bases). The germline V and J ends were trimmed by 1 base and 0 bases, with 11 bases remaining between them. Germline V gives CDR1 MDHEN, CDR2 SYDVKM. The CDR3 contains 16 residues.

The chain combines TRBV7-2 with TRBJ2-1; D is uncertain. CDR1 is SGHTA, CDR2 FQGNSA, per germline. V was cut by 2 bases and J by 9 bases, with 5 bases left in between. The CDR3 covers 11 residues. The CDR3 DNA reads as TGTGCCAGCAGCTTATGGAGTGAGCAGTTCTTC. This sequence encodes CASSLWSEQFF. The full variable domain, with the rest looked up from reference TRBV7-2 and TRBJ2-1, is GAGVSQSPSNKVTEKGKDVELRCDPISGHTALYWYRQSLGQGLEFLIYFQGNSAPDKSGLPSDRFSAERTGGSVSTLTIQRTQQEDSAVYLCASSLWSEQFFGPGTRLTVL.

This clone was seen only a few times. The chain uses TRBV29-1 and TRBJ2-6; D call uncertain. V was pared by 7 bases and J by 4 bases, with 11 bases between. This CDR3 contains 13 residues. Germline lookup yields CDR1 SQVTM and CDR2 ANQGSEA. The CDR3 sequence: CSAGPAGANVLTF. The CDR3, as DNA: TGCAGCGCTGGACCAGCCGGGGCCAACGTCCTGACTTTC.